Presented here are 22 T cell receptor beta chains from one specimen sequenced in a study of a mutant IDH1 vaccine in newly diagnosed glioma. Measured with immunoSEQ multiplex PCR; TCRdb has only the in-frame clones, and not every one. This sample has roughly 31,000 clones, with 65% to 85% found just once. Time point meaning: week 47, end of study. Topical imiquimod accompanied each vaccine dose, which consisted of 300 ug of mutant IDH1 20-mer peptide. Their target antigens are unknown. The sequenced sample was PBMCs, obtained from a glioma patient whose treatment included an IDH1 peptide vaccine. All receptors come from a man aged 25 to 40 with glioma.

This clone has a single count. The chain employs TRBV9 and TRBJ2-3; 12 bases map to TRBD2. Germline V gene data show CDR1 as SGDLS and CDR2 as YYNGEE. There are 17 residues in the CDR3. The ends lost 4 bases at V and 2 bases at J; junction bases unmatched: 8. CDR3 bases: TGTGCCAGCAGCCAGCGGACTAGCGGGGATACCACAGATACGCAGTATTTT. Translating it yields CASSQRTSGDTTDTQYF.

The chain links TRBV6-1 to TRBJ1-2, with D possibly matching TRBD1 (5 bases). V lost 6 bases and J lost 2, with 13 bases in between. Germline values: CDR1 MNHNS, CDR2 SASEGT. CDR3 size: 14 residues. CDR3 sequence (DNA): TGTGCCAGCAGCCTCGGGGCGCAGAACTATGGCTACACCTTC. Its translation: CASSLGAQNYGYTF.

The V and J genes are TRBV7-2 and TRBJ2-1; TRBD2 matches at 9 bases. V shed 5 bases, J shed 2 bases, and the junction held 4 bases outside the gene matches. Germline V CDR1 and CDR2: SGHTA, FQGNSA. This CDR3 has 15 residues. The CDR3 reads CASSVGTSTYNEQFF. CDR3 sequence (DNA): TGTGCCAGCAGCGTCGGGACTAGCACCTACAATGAGCAGTTCTTC.

This chain uses TRBV9 with TRBJ1-5; D is possibly TRBD1 (5 bases). The V gene's germline CDR1 is SGDLS and CDR2 YYNGEE. The ends were cut back, 0 bases at V and 6 bases at J, with 10 bases in the middle. This CDR3 region has 14 residues. CDR3 region: CASSVGGGTQPQHF. In DNA form, the CDR3 reads TGTGCCAGCAGCGTAGGAGGAGGGACTCAGCCCCAGCATTTT.

The V and J genes are TRBV7-9 and TRBJ1-2; 8 bases fit TRBD1. The CDR3 is 15 amino acids. Germline V gene data show CDR1 as SEHNR and CDR2 as FQNEAQ (reference sequence). Trimming took 1 base from V and 6 from J; bases not matched to a gene: 7. CDR3 in DNA: TGTGCCAGCAGCTTAGGACAGGGGAGGTTAGATGGCTACACCTTC. Protein product: CASSLGQGRLDGYTF.

The rearrangement links TRBV10-3 to TRBJ2-5; the D is unclear. This CDR3 is built from 13 residues. CDR1 is ENHRY, CDR2 SYGVKD, per germline. With 2 bases removed from V and 1 base from J, the gap between germline ends came to 5 bases. In DNA, the CDR3 is TGTGCCATCAGTGAGCCCGCCCAAGAGACCCAGTACTTC. Amino acids: CAISEPAQETQYF.

V gene TRBV6-1 combines with J gene TRBJ1-2; 8 bases line up with TRBD1. Germline V gene sequence: CDR1 MNHNS, CDR2 SASEGT. V gave up 8 bases and J gave up 4 bases; unmatched junction bases: 9. The CDR3 is made up of 14 amino acids. CDR3 amino acids: CASLLDRAGYGYTF. CDR3 nucleotide sequence: TGTGCCAGCTTATTGGACAGGGCCGGCTATGGCTACACCTTC.

The rearrangement joins TRBV2 to TRBJ2-5; tentative D call: TRBD1 (5 bases). Germline V gene lookup returns CDR1 SNHLY and CDR2 FYNNEI. The V gene lost 9 bases and the J gene lost 0 bases, with 11 bases spanning the gap. The CDR3 extends over 13 amino acids. CDR3 residues: CASWTSYQETQYF. In DNA, the CDR3 is TGTGCCAGTTGGACATCGTACCAAGAGACCCAGTACTTC.

The chain joins TRBV30 to TRBJ2-3; D may be TRBD2 (6 bases). CDR1 is GTSNPN and CDR2 is SVGIG in the germline V gene (reference sequence). The CDR3 covers 15 residues. Trimming pared 0 bases from V and 2 bases from J, leaving 12 bases between. The CDR3 bases are TGTGCCTGGAGTGTACGCGGGGCCCCCACAGATACGCAGTATTTT. Amino acids: CAWSVRGAPTDTQYF. The full variable domain, its missing parts supplied by reference TRBV30 and TRBJ2-3, is SQTIHQWPATLVQPVGSPLSLECTVEGTSNPNLYWYRQAAGRGLQLLFYSVGIGQISSEVPQNLSASRPQDRQFILSSKKLLLSDSGFYLCAWSVRGAPTDTQYFGPGTRLTVL.

This clone has just one count. The chain links TRBV5-1 to TRBJ2-7; D might be TRBD2 (6 bases). The CDR3 is 14 amino acids. V dropped 0 bases and J dropped 3 bases, with 10 bases sitting between them. Germline V gene sequence: CDR1 SGHRS, CDR2 YFSETQ. This CDR3 reads CASSLGLGHYEQYF. The DNA for the CDR3 is TGCGCCAGCAGCTTGGGACTAGGTCACTACGAGCAGTACTTC. Full variable domain (rest looked up from reference TRBV5-1 and TRBJ2-7): KAGVTQTPRYLIKTRGQQVTLSCSPISGHRSVSWYQQTPGQGLQFLFEYFSETQRNKGNFPGRFSGRQFSNSRSEMNVSTLELGDSALYLCASSLGLGHYEQYFGPGTRLTVT.

J is TRBJ2-7 and V is TRBV5-5, with 13 bases fitting TRBD2. V dropped 7 bases and J dropped 2; count of bases not matched to a gene: 3. Germline V CDR1 and CDR2: SGHKS, YYEKEE (reference sequence). The CDR3 has 14 residues. CDR3 in amino acids: CASGGTSGTYEQYF. DNA for the CDR3: TGTGCCAGCGGCGGGACTAGCGGGACCTACGAGCAGTACTTC.

The chain employs TRBV29-1 and TRBJ2-1; 10 nucleotides align to TRBD1. The germline V gene has CDR1 SQVTM and CDR2 ANQGSEA. The CDR3 length is 15 residues. Germline trimming cut 3 bases from V and 2 bases from J; bases unmatched to any gene: 4. CDR3 sequence reads: CSVDPGQGAYNEQFF. DNA for the CDR3: TGCAGCGTTGACCCCGGACAGGGGGCCTACAATGAGCAGTTCTTC.

This clone was observed a few times. The V gene is TRBV7-9, the J gene TRBJ2-5; D unresolved. The ends were cut back, 4 bases at V and 2 bases at J, with 2 bases in the middle. The CDR3 totals 11 residues. The V gene's germline CDR1 is SEHNR and CDR2 FQNEAQ (reference sequence). The CDR3 loop reads CASSSQETQYF. Here the CDR3 DNA reads TGTGCCAGCAGCTCTCAAGAGACCCAGTACTTC.

The genes are TRBV28 and TRBJ1-6; D unresolved. Germline CDR1 MDHEN, CDR2 SYDVKM. CDR3 length: 15 residues. Trimming took 6 bases from V and 0 from J, leaving 9 bases between them. The CDR3 DNA is TGTGCCAGCAGCTCAGATAGCTCCTATAATTCACCCCTCCACTTT. It translates to CASSSDSSYNSPLHF. Together with reference TRBV28 and TRBJ1-6, the CDR3 gives the full variable domain: DVKVTQSSRYLVKRTGEKVFLECVQDMDHENMFWYRQDPGLGLRLIYFSYDVKMKEKGDIPEGYSVSREKKERFSLILESASTNQTSMYLCASSSDSSYNSPLHFGNGTRLTVT.

A word on this clone: In the same sample, other DNA sequences code for this CDR3. The DNA for the CDR3 is TGCGCCAGCAGCTTGAGTAGGGGCTCCTACGAGCAGTACTTC. Translation gives CASSLSRGSYEQYF. The J gene is TRBJ2-7, the V gene TRBV5-1; D is perhaps TRBD1 (5 bases). The CDR3 has 14 residues. Per the germline V gene, CDR1 is SGHRS and CDR2 is YFSETQ. The V end lost 1 base, the J end lost 0 bases, and 8 bases lay between the germline ends.

V gene TRBV30 combines with J gene TRBJ2-2; D gene uncertain. The V and J ends lost 2 bases and 0 bases respectively, with 13 bases between them. The length of the CDR3 is 16 residues. Germline CDR1 reads GTSNPN; CDR2 reads SVGIG (reference sequence). Here the CDR3 DNA reads TGTGCCTGGAGTCCGCTCCCCGCTGCGAACACCGGGGAGCTGTTTTTT. Translation: CAWSPLPAANTGELFF.

The V call is TRBV2, the J call TRBJ2-7; D tentatively fits TRBD1 or TRBD2 (5 bases each). V lost 1 base and J 4 bases, leaving 5 bases between the germline ends. The V gene's germline CDR1 is SNHLY and CDR2 FYNNEI. The CDR3 has 12 residues. CDR3 protein: CASSEGGYEQYF. The CDR3 DNA reads as TGTGCCAGCAGTGAAGGGGGGTACGAGCAGTACTTC.

This clone was seen just once. V gene TRBV5-6 combines with J gene TRBJ1-2; D perhaps matches TRBD1 (6 bases). CDR1 is SGHDT and CDR2 is YYEEEE in the germline V gene. V was pared by 4 bases and J by 4 bases, with 17 bases between. This CDR3 comprises 15 residues. The CDR3: CASSGTGKGGYGYTF. The CDR3 DNA reads as TGTGCCAGCAGCGGAACAGGGAAGGGGGGCTATGGCTACACCTTC.

This chain uses TRBV6-4 with TRBJ2-2; D may match TRBD1 or TRBD2 (6 bases each). V lost 6 bases to trimming and J lost 3 bases, with 11 bases between them. This CDR3 is built from 14 residues. Germline CDR1 and CDR2: MRHNA and SNTAGT. The CDR3 here is CASSLGGYTGELFF. CDR3 in DNA: TGTGCCAGCAGCCTGGGGGGCTACACCGGGGAGCTGTTTTTT.

The J gene is TRBJ1-6, the V gene TRBV9, with D possibly being TRBD1 (5 bases). Trimming cost V 4 bases and J 4 bases, with 12 bases left between them. The CDR3 is made up of 15 amino acids. The germline V gene encodes CDR1 SGDLS and CDR2 YYNGEE. The CDR3 reads CASSRGGDYNSPLHF. CDR3 nucleotides: TGTGCCAGCAGCCGCGGGGGGGATTATAATTCACCCCTCCACTTT.

This chain links TRBV5-1 with TRBJ1-2, with D uncertain. The length of the CDR3 is 12 residues. Deletions cut 4 bases from V and 2 bases from J, with 6 bases between. Germline values: CDR1 SGHRS, CDR2 YFSETQ. For the CDR3, the DNA is TGCGCCAGCAGCCGTCAGAACTATGGCTACACCTTC. Amino acids: CASSRQNYGYTF.

J is TRBJ1-1 and V is TRBV5-4; TRBD1 might be the D (6 bases). Germline loops: CDR1 SGHNT, CDR2 YYREEE (reference sequence). Trimming cost V 4 bases and J 5 bases, with 18 bases left between them. The length of the CDR3 is 15 residues. The CDR3 region has the DNA TGTGCCAGCAGCCCCGAGGGGGGACTAAGGACTGAAGCTTTCTTT. It yields the protein CASSPEGGLRTEAFF.